What follows are 17 T cell receptor beta chains derived from one specimen sequenced in a study of monozygotic twins with inflammatory bowel disease. With the 5' RACE reads reprocessed, TCRdb shows one record per CDR3 protein and no DNA. The sample's table shows more than 120,000 distinct CDR3 sequences. The sample comprised blood. These TCRs come from a human donor with ulcerative colitis or Crohn's disease, or a healthy co-twin of an affected twin (not recorded which).

The chain is built from TRBV5-5 and TRBJ2-7; TCRdb picks TRBD1, but there is no DNA to check that call. CDR1 is SGHKS, CDR2 YYEKEE, per germline (reference sequence). This CDR3 spans 12 amino acids. The CDR3 protein is CASTLGGDEQYF. Full variable domain (rest looked up from reference TRBV5-5 and TRBJ2-7): DAGVTQSPTHLIKTRGQQVTLRCSPISGHKSVSWYQQVLGQGPQFIFQYYEKEERGRGNFPDRFSARQFPNYSSELNVNALLLGDSALYLCASTLGGDEQYFGPGTRLTVT.

The V and J genes are TRBV7-6 and TRBJ2-1; TCRdb gives TRBD1 as the D gene, but with no DNA this cannot be confirmed. Germline CDR1 reads SGHVS; CDR2 reads FNYEAQ. The CDR3 extends over 16 amino acids. This CDR3 reads CASSSAAGQGWNEQFF.

The chain recombines TRBV24-1 with TRBJ2-1; TCRdb indicates TRBD1, and absent DNA this call remains unverified. The CDR3 spans 13 residues. From germline, CDR1 is KGHDR and CDR2 SFDVKD. The CDR3 here is CAIARGRDNEQFF.

This sequence joins TRBV7-9 and TRBJ1-2. Germline V gives CDR1 SEHNR, CDR2 FQNEAQ (reference sequence). The CDR3 is made up of 14 amino acids. Here the CDR3 reads CASNYGLTYEGYTF.

The chain employs TRBV29-1 and TRBJ1-4. The CDR3 is 13 amino acids. The germline V gene has CDR1 SQVTM and CDR2 ANQGSEA. The CDR3 reads CSVGSTLNEKLFF.

The chain combines TRBV5-1 with TRBJ2-3; checking the TCRdb D call of TRBD1 is not possible without DNA. CDR1 and CDR2 (germline): SGHRS, YFSETQ. This CDR3 has 15 amino acids. The CDR3 is CASSLDAGGPDTQYF.

The chain links TRBV6-2 or TRBV6-3 to TRBJ2-7; the TRBD2 assignment by TCRdb is unverifiable without DNA. The CDR3 loop spans 13 amino acids. Germline V lookup: CDR1 MNHEY, CDR2 SVGEGT. CDR3 sequence: CASSLGTSSEQYF.

The chain is built from TRBV12-3 or TRBV12-4 and TRBJ2-7; TCRdb designates TRBD1, a call that cannot be tested without DNA. CDR3 length equals 15 residues. This CDR3 reads CASSLKATGGDRQYF.

The chain couples TRBV6-2 or TRBV6-3 to TRBJ2-3; TCRdb names TRBD1, which stays unverified in the absence of DNA. Germline CDR1 MNHEY, CDR2 SVGEGT. This CDR3 has 12 amino acids. CDR3 region: CASTRDGDTQYF.

This chain joins TRBV28 and TRBJ2-2. CDR1 and CDR2 from the germline V gene are MDHEN and SYDVKM. The CDR3 totals 12 residues. The CDR3: CASSTVSGELFF.

V and J are TRBV20-1 and TRBJ2-2; there is no DNA to check the TCRdb D call of TRBD2. CDR1 and CDR2 from the germline V gene are DFQATT and SNEGSKA (reference sequence). The CDR3 loop spans 14 amino acids. The CDR3 loop is CSAEGLKNTGELFF.

The J gene is TRBJ2-3, the V gene TRBV4-2; TCRdb reports TRBD2, a call that lacks DNA to check it against. The CDR3 has 16 amino acids. Germline CDR1 is LGHNA and CDR2 is YNFKEQ. CDR3 amino acids: CASSREYAGSTDTQYF.

The chain employs TRBV15 and TRBJ2-3; the D call of TRBD2 rests on TCRdb alone, since no DNA is present to check it. CDR3 length: 13 amino acids. Germline values: CDR1 LNHNV, CDR2 YYDKDF (reference sequence). This CDR3 reads CATSRTTSDTQYF.

The chain employs TRBV5-1 and TRBJ2-3; there is no DNA to check the TCRdb D call of TRBD1. There are 15 residues in the CDR3. CDR1 and CDR2 (germline): SGHRS, YFSETQ. CDR3 region: CASSLQGAGTDTQYF.

The rearrangement joins TRBV4-3 to TRBJ1-2. CDR1 and CDR2 (germline): LGHNA, YSLEER. The CDR3 spans 13 residues. The CDR3 sequence is CASSPSGSYGYTF.

V and J are TRBV20-1 and TRBJ2-3; TCRdb proposes TRBD1, but this gene call is untestable without DNA. The CDR3 has 15 residues. The germline gives CDR1 DFQATT, CDR2 SNEGSKA (reference sequence). CDR3 amino acids: CSAYVPGQRTDTQYF.

This sequence joins TRBV6-2 or TRBV6-3 and TRBJ2-1; TCRdb's assignment of TRBD2 cannot be checked, as there is no DNA. The germline gives CDR1 MNHEY, CDR2 SVGEGT. The CDR3 runs 18 residues. The CDR3: CASSYGLGVFRTYNEQFF.